This entry lists 25 T cell receptor beta chains sequenced from one sample in a study of T cells in Graves' hyperthyroidism and ophthalmopathy (dated by TCRdb to about 2019). Library prep was done by multiplex PCR. Sequenced on an Illumina HiSeq 2000. The TCR beta CDR3 regions were amplified from the RNA transcripts. The TCR CDR3 was subjected to a first round of RT-PCR using the HTBI primer set and the Qiagen OneStep RT-PCR kit. The public reads were reprocessed in TCRdb via fastp at Q25 and MiXCR, keeping in-frame beta chains. Each entry merges the rows of one CDR3 protein and shows their most common DNA and genes. Across this sample there are 300,000 to 500,000 distinct CDR3 sequences, with roughly 13% seen only once. 28% of the sample goes to the ten largest clones. The specimen sequenced was blood. The receptors come from a man aged 50-59 years with Graves' ophthalmopathy.

Ten or more counts support this clonotype. The chain joins TRBV3-1 to TRBJ2-2; D not resolved. Per the germline V gene, CDR1 is LGHDT and CDR2 is YNNKEL (reference sequence). V lost 4 bases, J lost 3 bases, and 9 bases lay in between. CDR3 size: 14 residues. Here the CDR3 reads CASSPQEYTGELFF. CDR3 nucleotides: TGTGCCAGCAGCCCACAAGAGTACACCGGGGAGCTGTTTTTT. Filled out from reference TRBV3-1 and TRBJ2-2, the complete variable domain reads DTAVSQTPKYLVTQMGNDKSIKCEQNLGHDTMYWYKQDSKKFLKIMFSYNNKELIINETVPNRFSPKSPDKAHLNLHINSLELGDSAVYFCASSPQEYTGELFFGEGSRLTVL.

The chain carries TRBV12-3 or TRBV12-4 and TRBJ2-1; D might be TRBD2 (5 bases). CDR3 size: 16 residues. Between the trimmed V and J ends, which lost 4 bases and 2 bases, there was a span of 15 bases. The CDR3 nucleotides read TGTGCCAGCAGTTCTTACGGGATTAATACCTACAATGAGCAGTTCTTC. Translated: CASSSYGINTYNEQFF.

In this sample, this clonotype turned up many times. The gene calls are TRBV27 and TRBJ2-3, with a tentative D call TRBD2 (6 bases). The CDR3 length is 20 residues. V lost 5 bases and J 4 bases, leaving 31 bases between the germline ends. Germline CDR1 reads MNHEY; CDR2 reads SMNVEV (reference sequence). The CDR3 nucleotides read TGTGCCAGCAGTCCCAGATCCATAGCGGCCCTTGCGGTAGGCGCAGATACGCAGTATTTT. The encoded protein is CASSPRSIAALAVGADTQYF.

The chain uses TRBV6-1 and TRBJ1-5, with D uncertain. Trimming cost V 0 bases and J 4 bases, with 7 bases left between them. The CDR3 spans 14 residues. Germline V lookup: CDR1 MNHNS, CDR2 SASEGT. Here the CDR3 DNA reads TGTGCCAGCAGTGAAGCGGAGCAAAATCAGCCCCAGCATTTT. It translates to CASSEAEQNQPQHF.

In this sample, this clonotype turned up a few times. The V gene is TRBV7-9, the J gene TRBJ2-7, with D perhaps being TRBD1 or TRBD2 (6 bases each). The CDR3 spans 13 residues. Germline CDR1 is SEHNR and CDR2 is FQNEAQ (reference sequence). V lost 8 bases and J lost 5, with 16 bases in between. The CDR3 spells CASRPGGGNEQYF. CDR3 DNA: TGTGCCAGCCGTCCCGGGGGCGGGAACGAGCAGTACTTC.

The chain recombines TRBV6-2 or TRBV6-3 with TRBJ2-1; 10 bases line up with TRBD2. The length of the CDR3 is 16 residues. Trimming took 6 bases from V and 2 from J; bases not matched to a gene: 7. From germline, CDR1 is MNHEY and CDR2 SVGEGT. DNA for the CDR3: TGTGCCAGCAGCCAAAATGGACTAGCGGCCTACAATGAGCAGTTCTTC. It specifies CASSQNGLAAYNEQFF.

This clonotype was seen ten or more times. The J gene is TRBJ1-2, the V gene TRBV6-1; TRBD1 matches 8 bases. Germline CDR1 and CDR2: MNHNS and SASEGT. The length of the CDR3 is 15 residues. V lost 6 bases to trimming and J lost 4 bases; unmatched junction nucleotides: 10. The DNA of the CDR3 is TGTGCCAGCAGCCGCACGGGACAGGACTCCTATGGCTACACCTTC. Translating it yields CASSRTGQDSYGYTF.

A few counts support this clonotype. The J gene is TRBJ2-2, the V gene TRBV2, with TRBD2 matching 12 bases. Germline CDR1 SNHLY, CDR2 FYNNEI. The CDR3 has 19 residues. V lost 6 bases and J lost 5; bases outside the gene matches: 16. In DNA, the CDR3 is TGTGCCAGCAGCACTCCGACTAGCGGGAGAAGGGGATATACCGGGGAGCTGTTTTTT. Its protein is CASSTPTSGRRGYTGELFF.

This clonotype was detected many times. This chain uses TRBV6-2 or TRBV6-3 with TRBJ1-5; maybe TRBD1 (6 bases). Trimming removed 5 bases at V and 4 bases at J, with 12 bases between. The CDR3 sequence is 14 residues long. CDR1 is MNHEY, CDR2 SVGEGT, per germline. This CDR3 reads CASSKTGENQPQHF. The CDR3 coding sequence is TGTGCCAGCAGTAAGACAGGTGAGAATCAGCCCCAGCATTTT.

J is TRBJ1-2 and V is TRBV4-1, with TRBD1 identical over 9 bases. CDR3 length: 14 amino acids. Trimming at V came to 1 base and at J to 4 bases, leaving 1 base not matched to a gene. Germline-derived CDR1 and CDR2 are MGHRA and YSYEKL. Written as DNA, the CDR3 is TGCGCCAGCAGCCAAGGGACAGGGGTCTATGGCTACACCTTC. It specifies CASSQGTGVYGYTF.

The chain is built from TRBV6-4 and TRBJ1-5; TRBD1 might be the D (5 bases). The ends were cut back, 4 bases at V and 5 bases at J, with 15 bases in the middle. The CDR3 contains 15 residues. The germline CDR1 and CDR2 sequences are MRHNA and SNTAGT. CDR3 bases: TGTGCCAGCAGTGCGGTCAGGGCGTCGTATCAGCCCCAGCATTTT. Translation: CASSAVRASYQPQHF.

The chain is built from TRBV27 and TRBJ2-7, with D possibly matching TRBD1 (5 bases). CDR1 is MNHEY and CDR2 is SMNVEV in the germline V gene (reference sequence). V lost 2 bases and J 1 base, leaving 15 bases between the germline ends. The CDR3 is 16 residues long. The CDR3 DNA sequence: TGTGCCAGCAGTTTAATGGGTACAGGAGAATCCTACGAGCAGTACTTC. This sequence encodes CASSLMGTGESYEQYF.

This clonotype occurred many times. V usage is TRBV7-9 and J usage is TRBJ2-3; possible D gene TRBD1, 5 bases. V was shortened by 1 base and J by 3 bases, with 14 bases between the two germline ends. This CDR3 contains 16 residues. Germline CDR1 reads SEHNR; CDR2 reads FQNEAQ (reference sequence). The CDR3 nucleotides read TGTGCCAGCAGCTTAGGACAGTTTCATCGGACAGATACGCAGTATTTT. As protein: CASSLGQFHRTDTQYF.

Notes on this clonotype: Lacking the conserved final phenylalanine or tryptophan, this CDR3 likely reflects a read error. J is TRBJ1-5 and V is TRBV18, with 10 bases matching TRBD1. The length of the CDR3 is 15 residues. The junction had 5 bases not matched to a gene; V was cut back by 3 bases and J by 6 bases. Germline CDR1 and CDR2: KGHSH and LQKENI. CDR3: CASSPKDRGSQPQHL. The CDR3 DNA follows: TGTGCCAGCTCACCTAAGGACAGGGGGAGTCAGCCCCAGCATCTT.

In its sample, this clonotype was seen a few times. V is TRBV15 and J is TRBJ1-4; no reliable D call. This CDR3 is built from 15 residues. The germline CDR1 and CDR2 sequences are LNHNV and YYDKDF (reference sequence). V lost 1 base, J lost 8 bases, and 14 bases lay in between. The CDR3 spells CATSRARLETEKLFF. The CDR3 bases are TGTGCCACCAGCAGAGCAAGGTTGGAAACCGAAAAACTGTTTTTT. The full variable domain, its missing parts supplied by reference TRBV15 and TRBJ1-4, is DAMVIQNPRYQVTQFGKPVTLSCSQTLNHNVMYWYQQKSSQAPKLLFHYYDKDFNNEADTPDNFQSRRPNTSFCFLDIRSPGLGDTAMYLCATSRARLETEKLFFGSGTQLSVL.

The gene calls are TRBV2 and TRBJ2-2; 7 nucleotides agree with TRBD1. Looked up from germline, CDR1 is SNHLY and CDR2 is FYNNEI. The V and J ends lost 5 bases and 6 bases, in that order; junction bases with no gene match: 9. CDR3 length equals 15 residues. CDR3 DNA sequence: TGTGCCAGCAGTCATGACAGGGCTGATTCCGGGGAGCTGTTTTTT. Protein product: CASSHDRADSGELFF.

The table lists this clonotype with many counts. The J gene is TRBJ1-1, the V gene TRBV2; D is unclear. The V gene's germline CDR1 is SNHLY and CDR2 FYNNEI. With 8 bases removed from V and 4 bases from J, the gap between germline ends came to 11 bases. This CDR3 is 12 amino acids long. This chain's CDR3 is CASDSRGTEAFF. CDR3 nucleotide sequence: TGTGCCAGCGACTCCCGGGGCACTGAAGCTTTCTTT.

The rearrangement uses TRBV19 and TRBJ2-5; 9 bases are a match to TRBD1. In germline, CDR1 is LNHDA, CDR2 SQIVND (reference sequence). CDR3 length: 15 amino acids. The junction had 3 bases not matched to a gene; V was cut back by 3 bases and J by 1 base. The CDR3 nucleotides are TGTGCCAGTAGTATGGCGACAGGGGGCCAAGAGACCCAGTACTTC. Amino acid sequence: CASSMATGGQETQYF.

The table lists this clonotype with a few counts. The chain carries TRBV15 and TRBJ2-7, with D uncertain. V lost 4 bases and J 3 bases, leaving 13 bases between the germline ends. The CDR3 loop spans 14 amino acids. Per the germline V gene, CDR1 is LNHNV and CDR2 is YYDKDF (reference sequence). This CDR3 is CATSNHGGNYEQYF. The CDR3 nucleotides are TGTGCCACCAGCAACCACGGTGGGAACTACGAGCAGTACTTC.

This clonotype was counted between two and nine times. The rearrangement links TRBV5-1 to TRBJ1-3; D gene unclear. V lost 1 base to trimming and J lost 0 bases, with 11 bases between them. This CDR3 has 16 residues. Germline V gives CDR1 SGHRS, CDR2 YFSETQ. Written as DNA, the CDR3 is TGCGCCAGCAGCTTGACGGGGAGCGACTCTGGAAACACCATATATTTT. It specifies CASSLTGSDSGNTIYF.

This clonotype was seen repeatedly, ten times or more. The CDR3 coding sequence is TGCAGTGCTGCCGCCGCCAACCCCTACGAGCAGTACTTC. This translates into CSAAAANPYEQYF. V and J are TRBV20-1 and TRBJ2-7; no firm D call. Germline V gene sequence: CDR1 DFQATT, CDR2 SNEGSKA (reference sequence). Trimming shortened V by 5 bases and J by 2 bases, and 13 bases separated the two germline ends. There are 13 residues in the CDR3.

Many counts were recorded for this clonotype. V and J are TRBV5-1 and TRBJ2-1; 7 bases align to TRBD2. V trimming: 0 bases; J trimming: 8 bases; junction bases outside the gene matches: 11. The germline CDR1 and CDR2 sequences are SGHRS and YFSETQ. The CDR3 totals 16 residues. Here the CDR3 reads CASSLGGTNDVHEQFF. As DNA, the CDR3 is TGCGCCAGCAGCTTGGGTGGGACTAACGATGTCCATGAGCAGTTCTTC. The variable domain in full, completed from reference TRBV5-1 and TRBJ2-1, reads KAGVTQTPRYLIKTRGQQVTLSCSPISGHRSVSWYQQTPGQGLQFLFEYFSETQRNKGNFPGRFSGRQFSNSRSEMNVSTLELGDSALYLCASSLGGTNDVHEQFFGPGTRLTVL.

This clonotype was seen ten or more times. This chain connects TRBV6-1 to TRBJ1-2; tentatively, D is TRBD1 (5 bases). The CDR3 extends over 13 amino acids. Trimming shortened V by 0 bases and J by 5 bases, and 7 bases separated the two germline ends. CDR1 and CDR2 (germline): MNHNS, SASEGT. CDR3 in DNA: TGTGCCAGCAGTGAAGCCAGGGATTATGGCTACACCTTC. Translated, it gives CASSEARDYGYTF.

This clonotype was seen repeatedly, ten times or more. This chain joins TRBV11-2 and TRBJ2-7; tentatively, D is TRBD1 (6 bases). This CDR3 is built from 14 residues. CDR1 is SGHAT and CDR2 is FQNNGV in the germline V gene. With 7 bases removed from V and 7 bases from J, the gap between germline ends came to 20 bases. The CDR3 coding sequence is TGTGCCAGCACCCAGGGACCGGACAGTAGGGAGCAGTACTTC. Its translation is CASTQGPDSREQYF.

There are many counts of this clonotype. The chain couples TRBV20-1 to TRBJ2-1; D not resolved. Germline CDR1 and CDR2: DFQATT and SNEGSKA (reference sequence). The CDR3 runs 14 residues. The V end lost 0 bases, the J end lost 4 bases, and 10 bases lay between the germline ends. In nucleotides, the CDR3 is TGCAGTGCTAGAGATTGGGAACGGTACAATGAGCAGTTCTTC. It codes for CSARDWERYNEQFF.